This entry is about one T cell receptor (beta chain). What it binds is unknown. The assay was run at deep level. Clones were read by immunoSEQ multiplex PCR, and TCRdb kept only the in-frame ones, dropping some. The sample records some 900,000 clones, 60% to 85% being singletons. These data originate in a study of shared clonotypes between healthy human individuals. Study observations and caveats: Naive subsets usually exceeded memory subsets in estimated richness.

Healthy HIV-negative adults with no recent acute infections or vaccinations were recruited as donors. CDR3 length: 14 residues. Unmatched junction bases numbered 8, after V lost 8 bases and J lost 5 bases. The germline V gene has CDR1 LNHNV and CDR2 YYDKDF (reference sequence). The sequencing sample was made of memory CD4+ T cells sorted from blood. Regarding subset: CD45RA-negative fraction. The sequence came from a man aged 18 to 29 in good health. The chain couples TRBV15 to TRBJ2-4; 8 bases are a match to TRBD2. CDR3 protein: CATSLGGAQNIQYF. In nucleotides, the CDR3 is TGTGCCACCTCCCTCGGGGGGGCCCAAAACATTCAGTACTTC. The variable domain in full, with the rest retrieved from reference TRBV15 and TRBJ2-4, is DAMVIQNPRYQVTQFGKPVTLSCSQTLNHNVMYWYQQKSSQAPKLLFHYYDKDFNNEADTPDNFQSRRPNTSFCFLDIRSPGLGDTAMYLCATSLGGAQNIQYFGAGTRLSVL.